The text below deals with one TCR beta chain. Its target is unknown. A junction boundary mismatches the germline segment, possibly from a read error. The CDR3 is made up of 12 amino acids. The germline gives CDR1 DFQATT, CDR2 SNEGSKA (reference sequence). This sample stems from a study of blood T cells in healthy people across ages. Notes on the study in general: What prevented conclusive comparison of naive and antigen-experienced cells was that PBMCs were unsorted.

Sample-barcoded 5' priming and a J-beta primer mix drove a second PCR of about 7 to 11 cycles. TCRdb re-called the 5' RACE reads through MiXCR, storing one row per CDR3 protein. The table has more than 800,000 distinct CDR3 sequences, more than 25% seen once; the top ten hold around 15%. The V gene is TRBV20-1, the J gene TRBJ2-1; D remains unclear. The specimen sequenced was blood. This sequence originates from a woman of 80 years or more in good health. The CDR3 DNA sequence: TGCAGTGCTAGAGGGCCCTACGATGAGCAGTTCTTC. Translating it yields CSARGPYDEQFF.